The 4 T cell receptor beta chains given below trace back to one sample, sequenced in a study of cytomegalovirus exposure and HLA in healthy donors. Use of 60 Vbeta and 13 Jbeta primers characterized the PCR. Data came from immunoSEQ multiplex PCR; TCRdb stores just in-frame clones and leaves some out. The sample records about 98,000 clones, about 76% being singletons. The sequenced sample was PBMCs. These receptors all come from a human donor in good health.

The chain recombines TRBV7-8 with TRBJ2-7, with a possible D match to TRBD1 (6 bases). The germline V and J ends were trimmed by 1 base and 6 bases, with 10 bases remaining between them. CDR3 length: 13 amino acids. Looked up from germline, CDR1 is SGHVS and CDR2 is FQNEAQ. The CDR3 DNA follows: TGTGCCAGCAGCTTAGACAGGGAAGGCGAGCAGTACTTC. It encodes CASSLDREGEQYF. Full variable domain (rest looked up from reference TRBV7-8 and TRBJ2-7): GAGVSQSPRYKVAKRGQDVALRCDPISGHVSLFWYQQALGQGPEFLTYFQNEAQLDKSGLPSDRFFAERPEGSVSTLKIQRTQQEDSAVYLCASSLDREGEQYFGPGTRLTVT.

J is TRBJ2-1 and V is TRBV12-5; no definite D call. Germline V CDR1 and CDR2: LGHNT, FRNRAP. CDR3 length: 15 amino acids. Trimming shortened V by 6 bases and J by 1 base, and 13 bases separated the two germline ends. The CDR3: CASGRGASSYNEQFF. The CDR3 region has the DNA TGTGCTAGTGGCAGAGGAGCTTCGTCCTACAATGAGCAGTTCTTC.

This clone was seen only a few times. This rearrangement joins TRBV5-4 to TRBJ1-1; 8 nucleotides match TRBD1. The germline CDR1 and CDR2 sequences are SGHNT and YYREEE (reference sequence). Unmatched junction bases numbered 2, after V lost 4 bases and J lost 0 bases. The CDR3 loop spans 14 amino acids. DNA for the CDR3: TGTGCCAGCAGCCCGGGACAGGTGAACACTGAAGCTTTCTTT. Translating it yields CASSPGQVNTEAFF.

This clone was observed a few times. The chain is built from TRBV19 and TRBJ2-1; 11 bases match TRBD2. This CDR3 is 15 amino acids long. Per germline, CDR1 LNHDA and CDR2 SQIVND (reference sequence). V was pared by 1 base and J by 4 bases, with 0 bases of the junction left unmatched. CDR3 nucleotides: TGTGCCAGTAGTATAGGACTAGCGGGATACAATGAGCAGTTCTTC. It yields the protein CASSIGLAGYNEQFF.